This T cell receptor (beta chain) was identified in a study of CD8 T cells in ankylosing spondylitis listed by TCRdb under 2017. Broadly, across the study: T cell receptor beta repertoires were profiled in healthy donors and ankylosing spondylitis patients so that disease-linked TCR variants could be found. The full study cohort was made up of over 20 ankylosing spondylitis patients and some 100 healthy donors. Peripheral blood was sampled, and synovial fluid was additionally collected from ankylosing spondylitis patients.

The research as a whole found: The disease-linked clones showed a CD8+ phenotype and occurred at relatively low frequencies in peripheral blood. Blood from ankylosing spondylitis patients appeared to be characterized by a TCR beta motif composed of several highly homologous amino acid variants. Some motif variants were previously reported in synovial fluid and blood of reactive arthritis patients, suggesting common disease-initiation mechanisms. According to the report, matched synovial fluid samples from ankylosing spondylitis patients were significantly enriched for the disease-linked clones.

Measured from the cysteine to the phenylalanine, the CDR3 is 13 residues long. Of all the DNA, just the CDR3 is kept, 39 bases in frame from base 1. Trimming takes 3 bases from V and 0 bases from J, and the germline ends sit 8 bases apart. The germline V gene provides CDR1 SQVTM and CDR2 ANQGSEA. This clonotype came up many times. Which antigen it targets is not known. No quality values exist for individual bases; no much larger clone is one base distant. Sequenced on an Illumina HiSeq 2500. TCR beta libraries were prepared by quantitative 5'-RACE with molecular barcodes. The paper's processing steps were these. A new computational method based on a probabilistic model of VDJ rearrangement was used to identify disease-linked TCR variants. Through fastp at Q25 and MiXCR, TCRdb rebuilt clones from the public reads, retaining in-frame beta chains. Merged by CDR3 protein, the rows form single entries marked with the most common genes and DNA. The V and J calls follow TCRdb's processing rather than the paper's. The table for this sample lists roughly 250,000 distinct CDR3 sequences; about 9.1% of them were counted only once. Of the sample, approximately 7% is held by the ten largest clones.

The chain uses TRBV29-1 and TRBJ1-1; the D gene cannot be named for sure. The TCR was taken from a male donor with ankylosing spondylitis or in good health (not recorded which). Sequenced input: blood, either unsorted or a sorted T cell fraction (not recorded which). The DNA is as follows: TGCAGCGTTGAGAACGAAATGAACACTGAAGCTTTCTTT. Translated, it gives CSVENEMNTEAFF. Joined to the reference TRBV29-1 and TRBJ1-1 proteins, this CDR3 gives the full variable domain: SAVISQKPSRDICQRGTSLTIQCQVDSQVTMMFWYRQQPGQSLTLIATANQGSEATYESGFVIDKFPISRPNLTFSTLTVSNMSPEDSSIYLCSVENEMNTEAFFGQGTRLTVV.